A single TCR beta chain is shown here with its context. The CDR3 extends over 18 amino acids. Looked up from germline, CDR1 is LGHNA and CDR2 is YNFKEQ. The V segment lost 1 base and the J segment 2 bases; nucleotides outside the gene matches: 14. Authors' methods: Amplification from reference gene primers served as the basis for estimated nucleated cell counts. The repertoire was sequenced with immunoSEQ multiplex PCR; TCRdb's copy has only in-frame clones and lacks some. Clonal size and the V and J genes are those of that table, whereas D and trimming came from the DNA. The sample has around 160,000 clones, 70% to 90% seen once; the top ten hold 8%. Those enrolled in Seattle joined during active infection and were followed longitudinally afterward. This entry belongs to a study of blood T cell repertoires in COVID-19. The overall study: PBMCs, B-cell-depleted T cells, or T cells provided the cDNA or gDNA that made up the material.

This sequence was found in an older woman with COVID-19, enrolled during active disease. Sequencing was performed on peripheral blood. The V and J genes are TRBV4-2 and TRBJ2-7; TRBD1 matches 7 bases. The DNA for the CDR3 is TGTGCCAGCAGCCAAGCCCAGTCCCTCGGACAGGTAACCTACGAGCAGTACTTC. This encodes CASSQAQSLGQVTYEQYF.